A selection of T cell receptor beta chains follows, all from one sample in a study of blood T cell repertoires in COVID-19. Profiling relied on immunoSEQ multiplex PCR, and the TCRdb table lists in-frame clones only, not all of them. This sample has a few hundred thousand clones, with 85% to 90% found just once. The sample taken for sequencing was PBMCs or T cells enriched from blood (not recorded which). These receptor sequences come from a woman in her forties or fifties who had recovered from COVID-19. Each CDR3 is given without its conserved first and last residue. Fields, in order: V gene, J gene, CDR3 protein.

TRBV5-1	TRBJ2-2	ASSLAWGRVGELF
TRBV7-2	TRBJ1-5	ASSQGGNQPQH
TRBV24-1	TRBJ2-3	ATSDPRAGDTQY
TRBV7-8	TRBJ2-5	ASSLASWQKETQY
TRBV5-6	TRBJ1-2	ASSLAGRVENGYT
TRBV12-3/TRBV12-4	TRBJ1-2	ASTPDRVYGYT
TRBV5-1	TRBJ1-2	ASSFSTDRTSGGYT
TRBV7-2	TRBJ2-4	ASSSRSGSASIQY
TRBV4-2	TRBJ2-5	ASRLLQGSGETQY
TRBV27	TRBJ1-6	ASRKTAGVPPLH
TRBV5-1	TRBJ2-7	ASGRTSGGTPDEQY
TRBV11-2	TRBJ2-7	ASSPATSGAYEQY
TRBV30	TRBJ2-5	AWTSGGAQETQY
TRBV6-1	TRBJ1-5	ASSEPRGSNQPQH
TRBV19	TRBJ1-5	ASSISYLGDQPQH
TRBV7-9	TRBJ2-7	ASSARGVSYEQY
TRBV19	TRBJ1-2	ASRSRSQGGGYT
TRBV7-9	TRBJ1-1	ASSRLREAF
TRBV27	TRBJ1-2	ASSPKRGGLGGYT
TRBV3-1/TRBV3-2	TRBJ1-6	ASSQARDSPLH
TRBV3-1/TRBV3-2	TRBJ1-2	ASWEGRNGYT
TRBV30	TRBJ1-6	AWSVKTGGYNSPLH
TRBV5-1	TRBJ1-3	ASRRGDFSGNTIY
TRBV27	TRBJ2-7	ASSPTSGSSYEQY
TRBV5-1	TRBJ1-3	ASSFGGAPGNTIY
TRBV19	TRBJ2-1	ASRPLIHRGNRNEQF
TRBV19	TRBJ1-2	ASSPLGVRMDSIYGYT
TRBV5-1	TRBJ2-7	ASGQSSYEQY
TRBV19	TRBJ1-5	ATTGGQGAGQPQH
TRBV3-1/TRBV3-2	TRBJ2-3	ASSQGQGGVDTQY
TRBV4-1	TRBJ2-3	ASSQESLAGQTDTQY
TRBV21-1	TRBJ2-2	ASSKGQGAVGELF
TRBV27	TRBJ1-5	ASSLAGAGAQPQH
TRBV4-1	TRBJ2-7	ASSQEAQGAYEQY
TRBV19	TRBJ1-2	ASGRTGFYGYT
TRBV14	TRBJ2-5	ASSQTGGSVETQY
TRBV25-1	TRBJ2-7	ASRGKGGVGEQY
TRBV19	TRBJ1-4	ASRRQATNEKLF
TRBV5-1	TRBJ1-6	ASKRTGGNSPLH
TRBV2	TRBJ1-5	ASRRQAGDQPQH
TRBV19	TRBJ2-2	ASSIGDRVTTGELF
TRBV4-1	TRBJ2-2	ASSGATTNTGELF
TRBV28	TRBJ1-5	ASSPKRATSNQPQH
TRBV19	TRBJ1-2	ASSGTGANYGYT
TRBV9	TRBJ1-2	ASSVTGLGGYT
TRBV2	TRBJ1-5	AISTEYSNQPQH
TRBV6-4	TRBJ1-1	ASRRDLMNTEAF
TRBV12-5	TRBJ1-1	ASGLVVYSPGREEGTEAF
TRBV4-1	TRBJ1-5	ASSPGTEDDQPQH
TRBV28	TRBJ2-7	ASSSGGAGGDEQY
TRBV29-1	TRBJ1-2	SVEDSRSINYGYT
TRBV5-1	TRBJ1-2	ASSLAGTGDGYT
TRBV7-2	TRBJ2-7	ASSLVGQPYEQY